This T cell receptor (beta chain) was retrieved from a study of cytomegalovirus exposure and HLA in healthy donors. The wider study: Genotyping of roughly 400 donors showed that roughly 80% belonged to the Caucasian-associated ancestry cluster. Study-wide results and limits: In a later analysis, a genetic analysis reported fewer productive-TCR N-insertions in an Asian-associated ancestry cluster than the cohort average.

Only a few counts were recorded for this clone. The antigen is undetermined. Both 60 Vbeta primers and 13 Jbeta primers went into the PCR. Assay used: immunoSEQ multiplex PCR; TCRdb lists only in-frame clones, some missing. The sample holds 130,000 or so clones; approximately 80% are singletons and the top ten take around 5.8%. V shed 3 bases, J shed 4 bases, and the junction held 7 bases outside the gene matches. CDR1 and CDR2 (germline): MGHRA, YSYEKL. This CDR3 is built from 15 residues. The rearrangement joins TRBV4-1 to TRBJ2-5, with 8 bases matching TRBD1. The receptor was derived from a man younger than 30 in good health and CMV-seropositive. Sequenced: PBMCs. Here the CDR3 DNA reads TGCGCCAGCAGCCAGGGGATACAGGGGGGAGAGACCCAGTACTTC. As protein: CASSQGIQGGETQYF.